This T cell receptor (beta chain) was recorded in a study of PD-L1 blockade in urothelial cancer. Study overall: At some point between 2012 and 2014, patients got going on atezolizumab, taking 1,200 mg intravenously every 3 weeks.

The method was immunoSEQ multiplex PCR; TCRdb's version includes in-frame clones alone and lacks a portion of them. Among more than 50,000 clones listed, roughly 87% were seen once. The CDR3 runs to 15 residues. Trimming removed 2 bases from V and 5 bases from J; junction bases left unmatched: 6. Per the germline V gene, CDR1 is MNHEY and CDR2 is SVGAGI. The chain joins TRBV6-5 to TRBJ2-5, with TRBD1 matching over 9 bases. The TCR originated in a man in his 70s with urothelial cancer. Sequenced here: PBMCs, sampled around atezolizumab (anti-PD-L1) treatment. The chain's CDR3 is CASSYAQGAGETQYF. The CDR3 DNA reads as TGTGCCAGCAGTTACGCACAGGGGGCGGGGGAGACCCAGTACTTC.